This TCR beta chain was recovered during a study of tumor-infiltrating lymphocytes in primary liver carcinoma. Total RNA (approximately 500 ng) served as template for TCR beta cDNA synthesis primed by a constant-region primer. Libraries covering TCR beta were generated through three nested multiplex PCR rounds (using a slightly modified ARM-PCR). Running approximately 10 cycles apiece, the first two PCR rounds relied on TRBV1-TRBV30 forward primers together with a C-beta reverse primer. TCRdb re-called the multiplex PCR reads through MiXCR, storing one row per CDR3 protein. The table has about 48,000 distinct CDR3 sequences, over 70% seen once; the top ten hold about 30%. Co-extraction of both nucleic acids (RNA and DNA) used roughly 20-34 mg of unsorted bulk tissue. Turning to this clonotype: One end of the junction is discordant with germline, which a read error may explain.

The CDR3 is made up of 20 amino acids. Germline-derived CDR1 and CDR2 are MNHNS and SASEGT. This sequence joins TRBV6-1 and TRBJ2-7, with TRBD1 matching 9 bases. Material: liver tumor tissue from sampling region 3. As to subset: tumor region T3, left-lateral pole. This clonotype was obtained from a man aged 35 to 55 with primary liver carcinoma and hepatitis B virus infection. CDR3 protein: CASREGVPGQGGWSSYEQYF. CDR3 bases: TGCGCCAGCAGAGAAGGGGTTCCGGGACAGGGAGGATGGAGCTCCTACGAGCAGTACTTC.